This T cell receptor (beta chain) was retrieved from a study of identical twins. Broader study findings: Out-of-frame sharing of TCR alpha in monozygotic twins was underestimated by models. Memory repertoires lacked the insertion deficit that abundant cord blood beta clonotypes showed.

One entry per CDR3 protein, called by TCRdb with MiXCR from the 5' RACE reads. Of 500,000 or so distinct CDR3 sequences listed, over 11% are singletons. This clonotype showed up many times. The antigen is not known. Germline CDR1 reads ENHRY; CDR2 reads SYGVKD. The CDR3 runs 12 residues. The V gene lost 4 bases and the J gene lost 5 bases, with 6 bases spanning the gap. This sample also belongs to another study, concerning yellow fever vaccine responses in identical twins.

The chain couples TRBV10-3 to TRBJ1-5; D possibly corresponds to TRBD1 (5 bases). The sequenced sample consisted of CD4+ T cells sorted from blood. This TCR was sampled from a woman under 30 in good health. This CDR3 reads CAISAGDQPQHF. CDR3 DNA: TGTGCCATCAGTGCGGGGGATCAGCCCCAGCATTTT.